This T cell receptor beta chain was identified during a study of cytomegalovirus exposure and HLA in healthy donors. Broader study findings: Presence/absence analyses treated sequencing depth as roughly uniform across donors. Only CMV serostatus was available as immune exposure information.

60 Vbeta and 13 Jbeta primers were used in PCR. The repertoire was sequenced with immunoSEQ multiplex PCR; TCRdb's copy has only in-frame clones and lacks some. The sample lists about 120,000 clones, about 59% seen once, with 9.5% in the top ten. Looked up from germline, CDR1 is MNHEY and CDR2 is SMNVEV (reference sequence). With 7 bases clipped from V and 4 bases from J, the junction kept 16 bases outside the gene matches. The CDR3 sequence is 18 residues long. About this clone: Its antigen is unidentified.

The sequence was obtained from a middle-aged woman in good health and CMV-seropositive. Sequencing input: PBMCs. The rearrangement links TRBV27 to TRBJ2-2; TRBD2 matches at 9 bases. The CDR3 loop reads CASKGPPLRREGTGELFF. CDR3 in DNA: TGTGCCAGCAAGGGTCCCCCCTTAAGGCGGGAGGGCACCGGGGAGCTGTTTTTT.